This TCR beta chain was recorded in a study of T cells in Graves' hyperthyroidism and ophthalmopathy. Exclusion followed for patients with uncontrolled infection, other autoimmune disease, pregnancy or lactation. There were TCR beta CDR3 regions amplified from RNA transcripts. With the HTBI primer set, the TCR CDR3 went through a first round of RT-PCR. In TCRdb, the multiplex PCR reads were re-called with MiXCR into one record per CDR3 protein. This table has hundreds of thousands of distinct CDR3 sequences, approximately 15% appearing once. Whole-study findings and limits: Most thyroid-expanded clonotypes above 0.001 were also found in blood.

Ten or more counts support this clonotype. Antigen specificity is unknown. The junction had 10 bases not matched to a gene; V was cut back by 2 bases and J by 2 bases. Germline V gene sequence: CDR1 MNHEY, CDR2 SVGEGT. This CDR3 has 17 residues. The clonotype originates from a woman in her 30s with Graves' hyperthyroidism. The genes are TRBV6-2 or TRBV6-3 and TRBJ2-5, with TRBD2 matching over 8 bases. The material sequenced was blood. The CDR3 nucleotides read TGTGCCAGCAGTTACGGGCTAGCGGGCATAATGCAAGAGACCCAGTACTTC. As protein: CASSYGLAGIMQETQYF.